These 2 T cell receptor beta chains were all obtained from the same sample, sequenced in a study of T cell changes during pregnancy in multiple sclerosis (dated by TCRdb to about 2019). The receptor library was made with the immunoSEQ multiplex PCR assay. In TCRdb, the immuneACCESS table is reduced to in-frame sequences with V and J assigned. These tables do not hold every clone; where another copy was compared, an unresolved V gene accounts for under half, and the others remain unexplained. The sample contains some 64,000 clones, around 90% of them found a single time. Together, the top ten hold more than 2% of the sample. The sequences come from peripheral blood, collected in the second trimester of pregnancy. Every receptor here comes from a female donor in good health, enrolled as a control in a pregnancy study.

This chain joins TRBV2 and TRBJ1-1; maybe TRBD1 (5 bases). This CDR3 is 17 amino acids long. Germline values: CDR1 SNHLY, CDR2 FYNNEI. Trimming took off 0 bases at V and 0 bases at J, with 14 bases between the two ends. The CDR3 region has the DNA TGTGCCAGCAGTGAAGCGCAGGGCCTAGTTATGAACACTGAAGCTTTCTTT. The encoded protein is CASSEAQGLVMNTEAFF. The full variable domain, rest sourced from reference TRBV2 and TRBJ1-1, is EPEVTQTPSHQVTQMGQEVILRCVPISNHLYFYWYRQILGQKVEFLVSFYNNEISEKSEIFDDQFSVERPDGSNFTLKIRSTKLEDSAMYFCASSEAQGLVMNTEAFFGQGTRLTVV.

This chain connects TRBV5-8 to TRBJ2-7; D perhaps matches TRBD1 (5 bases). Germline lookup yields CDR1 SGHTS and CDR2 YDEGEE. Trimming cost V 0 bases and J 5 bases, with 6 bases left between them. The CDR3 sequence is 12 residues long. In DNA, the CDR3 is TGTGCCAGCAGCTTGGAAGGGGACGAGCAGTACTTC. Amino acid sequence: CASSLEGDEQYF.